The 21 T cell receptor beta chains listed next were all sequenced from one sample in a study of blood T cell repertoires in COVID-19. Libraries were prepared by immunoSEQ multiplex PCR; TCRdb keeps only in-frame clonotypes and omits some of them. The repertoire has approximately 150,000 clones, about 81% of them found once; the top ten carry about 2.6%. The specimen was PBMCs or T cells enriched from blood (not recorded which). These receptor sequences come from a man aged 35 to 55 with acute COVID-19.

The chain has TRBV7-2 and TRBJ1-1; a possible D gene is TRBD1 (5 bases). The CDR3 has 14 residues. Trimming pared 5 bases from V and 4 bases from J, leaving 14 bases between. CDR1 is SGHTA and CDR2 is FQGNSA in the germline V gene. The CDR3 region is CASSPMGQSTEAFF. CDR3 coding DNA: TGTGCCAGCAGCCCGATGGGGCAATCCACTGAAGCTTTCTTT.

The J gene is TRBJ1-1, the V gene TRBV28, with D hard to call. Germline V CDR1 and CDR2: MDHEN, SYDVKM. V lost 7 bases and J 8 bases, leaving 14 bases between the germline ends. This CDR3 region has 12 residues. The CDR3: CASTIPGLEAFF. The CDR3 bases are TGTGCCAGCACAATCCCGGGGTTAGAAGCTTTCTTT.

The J gene is TRBJ2-2, the V gene TRBV28; D not resolved. The CDR3 spans 14 residues. Trimming took off 2 bases at V and 2 bases at J, with 6 bases between the two ends. The germline CDR1 and CDR2 sequences are MDHEN and SYDVKM. In DNA, the CDR3 is TGTGCCAGCAGTTTAAGACTCAACACCGGGGAGCTGTTTTTT. As protein: CASSLRLNTGELFF.

The chain uses TRBV6-5 and TRBJ1-6; a possible D gene is TRBD1 (6 bases). Trimming cost V 3 bases and J 8 bases, with 14 bases left between them. CDR3 length: 15 amino acids. Germline V CDR1 and CDR2: MNHEY, SVGAGI. CDR3 amino acids: CASSYLRGGDSPLHF. CDR3 sequence (DNA): TGTGCCAGCAGTTATTTACGAGGGGGGGATTCACCCCTCCACTTT.

This chain connects TRBV24-1 to TRBJ2-1; 9 bases agree with TRBD1. The V and J ends lost 7 bases and 4 bases, in that order; junction bases with no gene match: 7. The CDR3 spans 15 residues. CDR1 and CDR2 from the germline V gene are KGHDR and SFDVKD. The CDR3 DNA reads TGTGCCACCAGCCCCGGGACAGGGCTTTACAATGAGCAGTTCTTC. Translated: CATSPGTGLYNEQFF.

The chain combines TRBV3-1 (or the pseudogene TRBV3-2) with TRBJ2-5; tentative D call: TRBD2 (7 bases). In germline, CDR1 is LGHDT, CDR2 YNNKEL (reference sequence). Trimming cost V 5 bases and J 5 bases, with 15 bases left between them. The length of the CDR3 is 14 residues. The CDR3 DNA follows: TGTGCCAGCAGCTCCCGGGGGGCCGAGGAGACCCAGTACTTC. Its protein product is CASSSRGAEETQYF.

For this clone: One end of the junction varies from germline; a read error may be responsible. The CDR3 loop is CASSLAFTPHGSEQFF. The CDR3 bases are TGTGCTAGCAGCTTAGCGTTTACACCCCATGGGAGCGAGCAGTTCTTC. The rearrangement joins TRBV7-7 to TRBJ2-1, with D possibly matching TRBD2 (5 bases). The germline V gene has CDR1 SSHAT and CDR2 FNYEAQ (reference sequence). The CDR3 is 16 amino acids. Drawing the rest from reference TRBV7-7 and TRBJ2-1, the complete variable domain is GAGVSQSPRYKVTKRGQDVTLRCDPISSHATLYWYQQALGQGPEFLTYFNYEAQPDKSGLPSDRFSAERPEGSISTLTIQRTEQRDSAMYRCASSLAFTPHGSEQFFGPGTRLTVL.

The chain employs TRBV5-1 and TRBJ1-4, with D perhaps matching TRBD1 (5 bases). The CDR3 contains 15 residues. V was trimmed by 0 bases and J by 0 bases, leaving 6 bases between them. Germline values: CDR1 SGHRS, CDR2 YFSETQ. In DNA form, the CDR3 reads TGCGCCAGCAGCTTGGGACAGACAACTAATGAAAAACTGTTTTTT. Translated, it gives CASSLGQTTNEKLFF.

The CDR3 region is CASRGLKVAEQYF. The CDR3 region has the DNA TGTGCCAGCAGGGGACTAAAGGTCGCCGAGCAGTACTTC. This chain connects TRBV6-5 to TRBJ2-7; 7 bases fit TRBD2. V was pared by 6 bases and J by 6 bases, with 8 bases of the junction left unmatched. The CDR3 extends over 13 amino acids. CDR1 MNHEY and CDR2 SVGAGI come from the germline V gene.

About this clone itself: Other DNA sequences in the sample encode the same CDR3. The chain carries TRBV18 and TRBJ2-1; 11 nucleotides align to TRBD2. The trim removed 6 bases at V and 2 bases at J, leaving 3 bases unmatched. Germline V gene lookup returns CDR1 KGHSH and CDR2 LQKENI. The CDR3 is 15 amino acids. CDR3 in amino acids: CASSPGLAAYNEQFF. The DNA of the CDR3 is TGTGCCAGCTCCCCGGGACTAGCGGCCTACAATGAGCAGTTCTTC.

J is TRBJ2-7 and V is TRBV3-1 (or the pseudogene TRBV3-2); TRBD2 aligns across 7 bases. CDR1 LGHDT and CDR2 YNNKEL come from the germline V gene (reference sequence). The CDR3 extends over 15 amino acids. V shed 1 base, J shed 7 bases, and the junction held 10 bases outside the gene matches. The CDR3 sequence is CASSQVPAGLKEQYF. The CDR3 coding sequence is TGTGCCAGCAGCCAAGTACCAGCGGGACTGAAAGAGCAGTACTTC.

The DNA of the CDR3 is TGTGCCAGCACCCTGGGAGGATGGTACAATGAGCAGTTCTTC. Its protein is CASTLGGWYNEQFF. The chain links TRBV28 to TRBJ2-1, with D possibly TRBD2 on 6 matching bases. The V end was cut by 7 bases, the J end by 4 bases, with 14 bases between. The CDR3 has 14 residues. The germline V gene encodes CDR1 MDHEN and CDR2 SYDVKM. The full variable domain, in which reference TRBV28 and TRBJ2-1 provide the parts outside the CDR3, is DVKVTQSSRYLVKRTGEKVFLECVQDMDHENMFWYRQDPGLGLRLIYFSYDVKMKEKGDIPEGYSVSREKKERFSLILESASTNQTSMYLCASTLGGWYNEQFFGPGTRLTVL.

The V gene is TRBV19, the J gene TRBJ1-2; D call uncertain. Trimming left V 3 bases short and J 10 bases short, with 12 bases between. The germline CDR1 and CDR2 sequences are LNHDA and SQIVND (reference sequence). This CDR3 region has 12 residues. The CDR3 protein is CASSIYGQNYTF. The CDR3 coding sequence is TGTGCCAGTAGTATTTATGGGCAGAACTACACCTTC.

CDR3 residues: CASSFRDTSYEQYF. As DNA, the CDR3 is TGTGCCAGCAGCTTCCGGGACACCTCTTACGAGCAGTACTTC. This chain connects TRBV5-5 to TRBJ2-7, with D perhaps TRBD1 (6 bases). The germline V gene encodes CDR1 SGHKS and CDR2 YYEKEE (reference sequence). V lost 2 bases and J lost 4, with 13 bases in between. The CDR3 length is 14 residues.

DNA for the CDR3: TGCGCCAGCACCCCCTCCAAGCGGTCGAACACCGGGGAGCTGTTTTTT. It specifies CASTPSKRSNTGELFF. V is TRBV5-1 and J is TRBJ2-2; D might be TRBD2 (5 bases). Germline CDR1 and CDR2: SGHRS and YFSETQ. Trimming left V 6 bases short and J 0 bases short, with 15 bases between. The CDR3 spans 16 residues.

The V call is TRBV19, the J call TRBJ2-1; D call uncertain. With 5 bases removed from V and 9 bases from J, the gap between germline ends came to 8 bases. Germline V gene sequence: CDR1 LNHDA, CDR2 SQIVND (reference sequence). The CDR3 loop spans 11 amino acids. The CDR3 here is CASSAYFEQFF. CDR3 bases: TGTGCCAGTAGTGCATACTTTGAGCAGTTCTTC.

The chain has TRBV18 and TRBJ1-3; D is unclear. Trimming removed 0 bases at V and 7 bases at J, with 7 bases between. In germline, CDR1 is KGHSH, CDR2 LQKENI. This CDR3 is built from 13 residues. Written as DNA, the CDR3 is TGTGCCAGCTCACCACCGAGCGATAACACCATATATTTT. It is translated as CASSPPSDNTIYF.

The table lists this clone with a count of one. V is TRBV11-2 and J is TRBJ2-7; TRBD2 matches 12 bases. CDR1 SGHAT and CDR2 FQNNGV come from the germline V gene. CDR3 length: 16 amino acids. The V gene end was trimmed by 3 bases and the J gene end by 2 bases; junction bases not matched to a gene: 5. The CDR3 DNA sequence: TGTGCCAGCAGCTTTACTAGCGGGAGGAGCCCCTACGAGCAGTACTTC. It yields the protein CASSFTSGRSPYEQYF.

This clone was found once. The gene calls are TRBV10-3 and TRBJ2-5; 11 bases line up with TRBD2. Germline V gene data show CDR1 as ENHRY and CDR2 as SYGVKD. The CDR3 consists of 16 residues. The V segment lost 3 bases and the J segment 2 bases; nucleotides outside the gene matches: 5. CDR3 loop: CAISDWGLAAQETQYF. For the CDR3, the DNA is TGTGCCATCAGTGATTGGGGACTAGCGGCTCAAGAGACCCAGTACTTC.

The chain couples TRBV14 to TRBJ1-3; 7 bases map to TRBD1. The CDR3 is 12 amino acids. V gave up 3 bases and J gave up 8 bases; unmatched junction bases: 1. In germline, CDR1 is SGHDN, CDR2 FVKESK. CDR3 nucleotides: TGTGCCAGCAGCCACAGGGGGGACACCATATATTTT. This encodes CASSHRGDTIYF.

This chain joins TRBV19 and TRBJ2-1; D perhaps matches TRBD1 (6 bases). The V end lost 6 bases, the J end lost 9 bases, and 12 bases lay between the germline ends. The CDR3 sequence is 12 residues long. The germline CDR1 and CDR2 sequences are LNHDA and SQIVND (reference sequence). CDR3 sequence reads: CASSIQGSEQFF. The CDR3 DNA reads as TGTGCCAGTAGCATACAGGGCTCTGAGCAGTTCTTC. The complete variable domain, with remaining parts taken from reference TRBV19 and TRBJ2-1, reads DGGITQSPKYLFRKEGQNVTLSCEQNLNHDAMYWYRQDPGQGLRLIYYSQIVNDFQKGDIAEGYSVSREKKESFPLTVTSAQKNPTAFYLCASSIQGSEQFFGPGTRLTVL.